The 12 T cell receptor beta chains given below trace back to one sample, sequenced in a study of cytomegalovirus exposure and HLA in healthy donors. The primer mix had 60 Vbeta and 13 Jbeta primers. The method was immunoSEQ multiplex PCR; TCRdb's version includes in-frame clones alone and lacks a portion of them. The table shows approximately 150,000 clones, with around 68% occurring only once. Sequenced: PBMCs. The receptors come from a man between 45 and 60 years old in good health and CMV-seronegative.

The chain combines TRBV6-5 with TRBJ1-1, with 8 bases aligning to TRBD1. Trimming at V came to 2 bases and at J to 4 bases, leaving 6 bases not matched to a gene. The CDR3 consists of 15 residues. CDR1 and CDR2 from the germline V gene are MNHEY and SVGAGI. CDR3 amino acids: CASSYRSTGGTEAFF. CDR3 DNA: TGTGCCAGCAGTTACCGATCCACAGGGGGCACTGAAGCTTTCTTT.

The J gene is TRBJ2-7, the V gene TRBV28, with D possibly being TRBD1 (6 bases). Germline CDR1 and CDR2: MDHEN and SYDVKM. This CDR3 spans 15 amino acids. Trimming removed 4 bases at V and 2 bases at J, with 15 bases between. The CDR3 DNA is TGTGCCAGCAGTTCTTTCCGGGACACCCCCTACGAGCAGTACTTC. This codes for CASSSFRDTPYEQYF.

The chain carries TRBV4-1 and TRBJ1-5; unclear D gene. The germline CDR1 and CDR2 sequences are MGHRA and YSYEKL. The germline V and J ends were trimmed by 1 base and 1 base, with 11 bases remaining between them. The CDR3 runs 16 residues. This CDR3 is CASSQGFPGSNQPQHF. The CDR3, as DNA: TGCGCCAGCAGCCAAGGGTTTCCGGGGAGCAATCAGCCCCAGCATTTT.

This chain connects TRBV7-9 to TRBJ1-4; 7 positions match TRBD1. Trimming removed 5 bases from V and 0 bases from J; junction bases left unmatched: 6. From germline, CDR1 is SEHNR and CDR2 FQNEAQ (reference sequence). CDR3 length: 16 amino acids. Here the CDR3 reads CASSQGQISTNEKLFF. The CDR3 nucleotides read TGTGCCAGCAGCCAGGGACAGATTTCAACTAATGAAAAACTGTTTTTT.

In its sample, this clone was seen once. V usage is TRBV11-3 and J usage is TRBJ1-1; D is unclear. From germline, CDR1 is SGHNT and CDR2 YENEEA. Trimming took 5 bases from V and 5 from J, leaving 12 bases between them. The CDR3 length is 13 residues. The CDR3 DNA follows: TGTGCCAGCAGCCCCACAAGGAGTACTGAAGCTTTCTTT. It translates to CASSPTRSTEAFF. The full variable domain, completed using reference TRBV11-3 and TRBJ1-1, is EAGVVQSPRYKIIEKKQPVAFWCNPISGHNTLYWYLQNLGQGPELLIRYENEEAVDDSQLPKDRFSAERLKGVDSTLKIQPAELGDSAVYLCASSPTRSTEAFFGQGTRLTVV.

This clone appeared once. The chain has TRBV7-2 and TRBJ2-7, with 15 positions matching TRBD2. The CDR3 sequence is 18 residues long. The germline V gene has CDR1 SGHTA and CDR2 FQGNSA. V shed 5 bases and J 3 bases; nucleotides not matched to a gene: 11. The CDR3 sequence: CASSPGTSGGLLVYEQYF. DNA of the CDR3: TGTGCCAGCAGCCCAGGGACTAGCGGGGGGTTGTTGGTCTACGAGCAGTACTTC.

The chain is built from TRBV19 and TRBJ2-7; 7 bases are a match to TRBD1. Trimming took 4 bases from V and 2 from J; bases not matched to a gene: 8. Germline lookup yields CDR1 LNHDA and CDR2 SQIVND (reference sequence). CDR3 length: 15 residues. This chain's CDR3 is CASSTRQGSTYEQYF. CDR3 nucleotide sequence: TGTGCCAGTAGTACTAGACAGGGATCAACCTACGAGCAGTACTTC.

This clone was detected a few times. The V and J genes are TRBV6-1 and TRBJ1-5, with D possibly TRBD1 on 6 matching bases. Looked up from germline, CDR1 is MNHNS and CDR2 is SASEGT. CDR3 length: 15 residues. The V gene lost 6 bases and the J gene lost 6 bases, with 18 bases spanning the gap. CDR3: CASSRTEPWGQPQHF. DNA for the CDR3: TGTGCCAGCAGCCGGACAGAACCTTGGGGTCAGCCCCAGCATTTT.

This chain uses TRBV9 with TRBJ1-1, with TRBD1 matching 9 bases. From germline, CDR1 is SGDLS and CDR2 YYNGEE. With 4 bases clipped from V and 5 bases from J, the junction kept 3 bases outside the gene matches. CDR3 size: 13 residues. The CDR3, as DNA: TGTGCCAGCAGCATCGGACAGGGGACTGAAGCTTTCTTT. Its protein product is CASSIGQGTEAFF.

The J gene is TRBJ2-3, the V gene TRBV5-1; 9 nucleotides agree with TRBD1. Germline CDR1 SGHRS, CDR2 YFSETQ. V lost 2 bases, J lost 2 bases, and 6 bases stayed unmatched. The CDR3 length is 16 residues. CDR3 DNA: TGCGCCAGCAGCTTAACCGGGACAGGGACCACAGATACGCAGTATTTT. Amino acid sequence: CASSLTGTGTTDTQYF.

CDR3 DNA: TGCGCCAGCAGTGTAGGGGGAGAGACCCAGTACTTC. It is translated as CASSVGGETQYF. The V gene is TRBV5-1, the J gene TRBJ2-5; TRBD1 might be the D (6 bases). The CDR3 consists of 12 residues. The ends were cut back, 5 bases at V and 4 bases at J, with 9 bases in the middle. CDR1 is SGHRS and CDR2 is YFSETQ in the germline V gene.

The V and J genes are TRBV2 and TRBJ2-5; the D gene is possibly TRBD2 (6 bases). The V and J ends lost 6 bases and 7 bases respectively, with 15 bases between them. The CDR3 length is 13 residues. CDR1 is SNHLY, CDR2 FYNNEI, per germline. The CDR3 sequence is CASREGSARTQYF. CDR3 sequence (DNA): TGTGCCAGCAGGGAGGGGAGTGCGAGGACCCAGTACTTC. Looking up the rest from reference TRBV2 and TRBJ2-5 gives the full variable domain: EPEVTQTPSHQVTQMGQEVILRCVPISNHLYFYWYRQILGQKVEFLVSFYNNEISEKSEIFDDQFSVERPDGSNFTLKIRSTKLEDSAMYFCASREGSARTQYFGPGTRLLVL.